This TCR beta chain was captured in a study of blood T cells in healthy people across ages. Overall study findings and caveats: More naive CD4+ cells and higher diversity marked long-lived donors relative to aged donors.

As regards this clonotype: Its antigen is not identified.

Next came a second PCR, run for about 7 to 11 cycles, which used a sample-barcoded 5' primer along with a J-beta primer mix. A single record per CDR3 protein comes from TCRdb applying MiXCR to the 5' RACE reads. The data contain 550,000 to 700,000 distinct CDR3 sequences, 27% of them seen just once; the ten biggest clones take up about a fifth. V shed 1 base and J shed 4 bases, with 11 bases lying between them. This CDR3 is built from 14 residues. The germline V gene encodes CDR1 KGHSH and CDR2 LQKENI. The clonotype was recovered from a woman aged 70 to 79 in good health. What was sequenced was blood. V usage is TRBV18 and J usage is TRBJ2-7; D unclear. The CDR3 region is CASSPRQGSYEQYF. CDR3 DNA sequence: TGTGCCAGCTCACCACGTCAAGGGTCATACGAGCAGTACTTC.